This record covers a single T cell receptor (beta chain). Data came from immunoSEQ multiplex PCR; TCRdb stores just in-frame clones and leaves some out. This table has about 58,000 clones, about four fifths appearing once. This entry comes from a study of identifying expanded T cells in peripheral blood. Source material: blood. The source of this sequence is a person between 18 and 69 years old in good health.

CDR3 nucleotide sequence: TGTGCCAGTCGGGACAGGCGGCCCGGGGAGCTGTTTTTT. This gives the protein CASRDRRPGELFF. V and J are TRBV28 and TRBJ2-2; 8 positions match TRBD1. The CDR3 loop spans 13 amino acids. The ends lost 9 bases at V and 6 bases at J; junction bases unmatched: 6. Germline lookup yields CDR1 MDHEN and CDR2 SYDVKM.